Presented here are 25 T cell receptor beta chains from one specimen sequenced in a study of metastatic and nonmetastatic thyroid tumors. TCRdb reprocessed the PCR reads using MiXCR. The data contain 20,000 to 25,000 clones, 9% to 15% of them seen just once; the ten biggest clones take up about 6.2%. All patients were treatment-naive before thyroid surgery. The sample was blood. All receptors derive from a male donor with papillary thyroid cancer or a benign thyroid nodule (not recorded which). Some clones in this sample may be carry-over from other donors' samples.

By share, this clone counts as medium-sized. The V gene is TRBV15, the J gene TRBJ2-7; 9 positions match TRBD1. Germline V gene sequence: CDR1 LNHNV, CDR2 YYDKDF (reference sequence). This CDR3 comprises 13 residues. V was pared by 9 bases and J by 4 bases, with 7 bases of the junction left unmatched. The CDR3 bases are TGTGCCACTAAGTCACAGGGGGCTTACGAGCAGTACTTC. It is translated as CATKSQGAYEQYF.

CDR3 in amino acids: CASSLAAGGAYNEQFF. CDR3 bases: TGTGCCAGCAGCTTAGCGGCGGGGGGGGCCTACAATGAGCAGTTCTTC. This chain joins TRBV7-2 and TRBJ2-1; 9 bases fit TRBD2. CDR3 length: 16 residues. The V gene end was trimmed by 0 bases and the J gene end by 2 bases; junction bases not matched to a gene: 2. Germline V gene lookup returns CDR1 SGHTA and CDR2 FQGNSA.

This clone occurred once. CDR3 bases: TGCAGTGTCCCCGGACTAGCGGGAGAACACGAGCAGTACTTC. This translates into CSVPGLAGEHEQYF. This chain links TRBV20-1 with TRBJ2-7; 13 bases align to TRBD2. The CDR3 is made up of 14 amino acids. The trim removed 7 bases at V and 5 bases at J, leaving 8 bases unmatched. The germline V gene encodes CDR1 DFQATT and CDR2 SNEGSKA (reference sequence).

This clone is medium-sized. The V gene is TRBV28, the J gene TRBJ2-1; D may be TRBD2 (5 bases). V was pared by 3 bases and J by 10 bases, with 7 bases between. The CDR3 sequence is 11 residues long. The germline CDR1 and CDR2 sequences are MDHEN and SYDVKM. This chain's CDR3 is CASSLRVEQFF. DNA of the CDR3: TGTGCCAGCAGTTTGCGGGTCGAGCAGTTCTTC.

This clone came up a few times. This sequence may be a read error, since a much larger clone differs from it by one base. The chain employs TRBV4-1 and TRBJ2-7; weak D call: TRBD2 (8 bases). This CDR3 region has 16 residues. Germline V gene sequence: CDR1 MGHRA, CDR2 YSYEKL. The CDR3 spells CSSSQVVAGQSTEQYF. In DNA, the CDR3 is TGCTCCAGCAGCCAAGTGGTAGCGGGACAGTCTACGGAGCAGTACTTC.

This clone was seen only a few times. The chain links TRBV6-1 to TRBJ1-5; D is unclear. Trimming took 8 bases from V and 3 from J, leaving 11 bases between them. Per the germline V gene, CDR1 is MNHNS and CDR2 is SASEGT. The CDR3 covers 13 residues. The DNA of the CDR3 is TGTGCCAGCGCCCCGGGCACCAATCAGCCCCAGCATTTT. This translates into CASAPGTNQPQHF.

This clone was found many times. J is TRBJ1-5 and V is TRBV7-8; D remains unclear. The CDR3 length is 13 residues. V lost 1 base and J 7 bases, leaving 8 bases between the germline ends. Germline V gene lookup returns CDR1 SGHVS and CDR2 FQNEAQ. For the CDR3, the DNA is TGTGCCAGCAGCTTAGATAGGAACCAGCCCCAGCATTTT. It encodes CASSLDRNQPQHF.

At least ten counts were recorded for this clone. J is TRBJ2-5 and V is TRBV7-9, with 7 bases that match TRBD1. The length of the CDR3 is 14 residues. The germline gives CDR1 SEHNR, CDR2 FQNEAQ (reference sequence). Unmatched junction bases numbered 7, after V lost 4 bases and J lost 5 bases. The CDR3 sequence is CASSSKTGVETQYF. CDR3 nucleotides: TGTGCCAGCAGCTCGAAAACAGGGGTGGAGACCCAGTACTTC.

This clone was seen a handful of times. The rearrangement joins TRBV7-8 to TRBJ2-1; D is uncertain. The germline V and J ends were trimmed by 2 bases and 7 bases, with 15 bases remaining between them. This CDR3 is 15 amino acids long. Looked up from germline, CDR1 is SGHVS and CDR2 is FQNEAQ. CDR3: CASSLTTTGRNEQFF. The CDR3 DNA reads TGTGCCAGCAGCTTAACAACAACTGGCAGGAATGAGCAGTTCTTC.

Ten or more counts support this clone. CDR3 in amino acids: CSARDPVTGTFTEAFF. The CDR3 nucleotides are TGCAGTGCTAGAGATCCGGTGACAGGGACCTTCACTGAAGCTTTCTTT. The V gene is TRBV20-1, the J gene TRBJ1-1; 7 nucleotides agree with TRBD1. The CDR3 sequence is 16 residues long. Germline CDR1 and CDR2: DFQATT and SNEGSKA (reference sequence). V trimming: 0 bases; J trimming: 4 bases; junction bases outside the gene matches: 11.

This clone was found a few times. V and J are TRBV10-3 and TRBJ1-2; D possibly corresponds to TRBD1 (6 bases). Germline V CDR1 and CDR2: ENHRY, SYGVKD. The CDR3 runs to 14 residues. V lost 0 bases to trimming and J lost 4 bases, with 9 bases between them. The CDR3 spells CAISESTGTYGYTF. In DNA, the CDR3 is TGTGCCATCAGTGAGTCGACAGGCACCTATGGCTACACCTTC.

This clone occurred many times. The J gene is TRBJ2-7, the V gene TRBV5-1; 9 bases agree with TRBD1. Germline assignment: CDR1 SGHRS and CDR2 YFSETQ. CDR3 length: 13 residues. J gave up 7 bases and V 3 bases, and 5 bases lay outside the gene matches. DNA of the CDR3: TGCGCCAGCAGCTGGGACAGGGCGGGAGAGCAGTACTTC. Translating it yields CASSWDRAGEQYF. Filled out from reference TRBV5-1 and TRBJ2-7, the complete variable domain reads KAGVTQTPRYLIKTRGQQVTLSCSPISGHRSVSWYQQTPGQGLQFLFEYFSETQRNKGNFPGRFSGRQFSNSRSEMNVSTLELGDSALYLCASSWDRAGEQYFGPGTRLTVT.

The CDR3 DNA sequence: TGCAGTGCTAGAGATGGTGGTTTGACGAACACTGAAGCTTTCTTT. It translates to CSARDGGLTNTEAFF. The genes are TRBV20-1 and TRBJ1-1, with D hard to call. CDR1 DFQATT and CDR2 SNEGSKA come from the germline V gene (reference sequence). V was trimmed by 0 bases and J by 1 base, leaving 12 bases between them. The CDR3 has 15 residues.

As DNA, the CDR3 is TGTGCCAGCAGCCTGGGAAATGAGCAGTTCTTC. Translated, it gives CASSLGNEQFF. The V gene is TRBV28, the J gene TRBJ2-1; unclear D gene. The V gene's germline CDR1 is MDHEN and CDR2 SYDVKM. V lost 6 bases to trimming and J lost 7 bases, with 7 bases between them. This CDR3 region has 11 residues.

Many counts were recorded for this clone. The chain carries TRBV12-5 and TRBJ2-7; 8 bases align to TRBD1. Per germline, CDR1 LGHNT and CDR2 FRNRAP. V was pared by 3 bases and J by 4 bases, with 11 bases of the junction left unmatched. The CDR3 extends over 16 amino acids. CDR3 sequence reads: CASGFTSGTGDYEQYF. In nucleotides, the CDR3 is TGTGCTAGTGGTTTCACCTCCGGGACAGGAGATTACGAGCAGTACTTC.

This clone was detected ten times or more. The J gene is TRBJ2-7, the V gene TRBV5-6; 11 nucleotides agree with TRBD1. V trimming: 4 bases; J trimming: 3 bases; junction bases outside the gene matches: 6. There are 15 residues in the CDR3. Germline V CDR1 and CDR2: SGHDT, YYEEEE. In DNA form, the CDR3 reads TGTGCCAGCAGCAGGAGGACAGGGGGCTTCTACGAGCAGTACTTC. Its protein product is CASSRRTGGFYEQYF.

The gene calls are TRBV6-1 and TRBJ2-3; 7 bases agree with TRBD2. Germline V CDR1 and CDR2: MNHNS, SASEGT. The CDR3 is 15 amino acids. J was trimmed by 6 bases and V by 7 bases; bases with no gene match: 13. The CDR3 DNA is TGTGCCAGCACCACGGGAGGCGGGAGAGCGGATACGCAGTATTTT. Its protein is CASTTGGGRADTQYF.

In this sample, this clone turned up a few times. The chain employs TRBV27 and TRBJ2-1, with TRBD2 matching over 12 bases. CDR1 and CDR2 (germline): MNHEY, SMNVEV (reference sequence). The CDR3 spans 17 residues. J gave up 7 bases and V 4 bases, and 11 bases lay outside the gene matches. The chain's CDR3 is CASSSTTSGRSLNEQFF. CDR3 in DNA: TGTGCCAGCAGTTCGACGACTAGCGGGAGAAGTTTGAATGAGCAGTTCTTC.

This clone was counted many times. The chain couples TRBV20-1 to TRBJ2-1, with 7 nucleotides matching TRBD1. Germline V gene data show CDR1 as DFQATT and CDR2 as SNEGSKA (reference sequence). The CDR3 extends over 14 amino acids. Germline trimming cut 5 bases from V and 0 bases from J; bases unmatched to any gene: 4. The CDR3 bases are TGCAGTGCTCCACAGGGGAACTCCTACAATGAGCAGTTCTTC. As protein: CSAPQGNSYNEQFF.

This chain joins TRBV6-1 and TRBJ2-5; 8 nucleotides line up with TRBD1. J gave up 6 bases and V 0 bases, and 6 bases lay outside the gene matches. The germline gives CDR1 MNHNS, CDR2 SASEGT. The CDR3 sequence is 15 residues long. CDR3 amino acids: CASSEAAGGLKTQYF. Here the CDR3 DNA reads TGTGCCAGCAGTGAAGCGGCAGGGGGCTTGAAGACCCAGTACTTC.

By share, this clone ranks as medium-sized (0.01 to 0.1%). DNA for the CDR3: TGTGCCTGGAAAAGGACAACCGGGGGAAACACCATATATTTT. Translated: CAWKRTTGGNTIYF. This chain connects TRBV30 to TRBJ1-3; TRBD1 is a possible D gene (5 bases). The length of the CDR3 is 14 residues. Between the trimmed V and J ends, which lost 4 bases and 4 bases, there was a span of 14 bases. The germline V gene has CDR1 GTSNPN and CDR2 SVGIG (reference sequence).

This clone has at least ten counts. V gene TRBV11-2 combines with J gene TRBJ2-7, with TRBD2 matching over 9 bases. CDR3 length: 13 residues. Germline assignment: CDR1 SGHAT and CDR2 FQNNGV. After removal of 1 base from V and 6 bases from J, the junction contained 1 base not matched to a gene. The CDR3 bases are TGTGCCAGCAGCTTAGGGACTAGCGTCGAGCAGTACTTC. Translation gives CASSLGTSVEQYF.

This clone was observed many times. CDR3 bases: TGTGCCAGCAGCCAAGTTCCGTCAGTGAACACTGAAGCTTTCTTT. Its protein product is CASSQVPSVNTEAFF. The V and J genes are TRBV3-1 and TRBJ1-1; unclear D gene. CDR1 LGHDT and CDR2 YNNKEL come from the germline V gene (reference sequence). The CDR3 is made up of 15 amino acids. The germline V and J ends were trimmed by 1 base and 0 bases, with 9 bases remaining between them.

This clone counts as medium-sized. The chain combines TRBV30 with TRBJ2-7, with 9 bases identical to TRBD2. Germline CDR1 GTSNPN, CDR2 SVGIG (reference sequence). Unmatched junction bases numbered 6, after V lost 3 bases and J lost 3 bases. The CDR3 consists of 14 residues. The CDR3 is CAWRRGTSSYEQYF. The CDR3 DNA is TGTGCCTGGAGACGAGGGACTAGCAGCTACGAGCAGTACTTC.

The table lists this clone with many counts. The J gene is TRBJ2-7, the V gene TRBV5-6; tentatively, D is TRBD2 (5 bases). The CDR3 has 13 amino acids. Germline CDR1 and CDR2: SGHDT and YYEEEE. V lost 4 bases to trimming and J lost 4 bases, with 12 bases between them. The CDR3 DNA sequence: TGTGCCAGCAGCCCGGGAACAGCTTACGAGCAGTACTTC. Translating gives CASSPGTAYEQYF. The whole variable domain, remainder taken from reference TRBV5-6 and TRBJ2-7, is DAGVTQSPTHLIKTRGQQVTLRCSPKSGHDTVSWYQQALGQGPQFIFQYYEEEERQRGNFPDRFSGHQFPNYSSELNVNALLLGDSALYLCASSPGTAYEQYFGPGTRLTVT.